A single sample is the source of the 31 T cell receptor beta chains below, sequenced in a study of T cells in Graves' hyperthyroidism and ophthalmopathy. Authors of the study amplified TCR beta CDR3 regions from RNA transcripts. HTBI primers were employed in a first-round RT-PCR of the TCR CDR3. TCRdb reprocessed the multiplex PCR reads via MiXCR and lists one record per CDR3 protein. This table holds approximately 520,000 distinct CDR3 sequences, around 21% found once. Sequencing was performed on blood. Receptors originate from a man between 18 and 29 years old with Graves' hyperthyroidism.

This clonotype showed up many times. V gene TRBV6-5 combines with J gene TRBJ1-1; the D gene is possibly TRBD1 (6 bases). Germline values: CDR1 MNHEY, CDR2 SVGAGI. There are 14 residues in the CDR3. Trimming removed 6 bases at V and 0 bases at J, with 11 bases between. In DNA, the CDR3 is TGTGCCAGCAGAAAACAGGGAATGAACACTGAAGCTTTCTTT. It yields the protein CASRKQGMNTEAFF.

The chain carries TRBV12-3 or TRBV12-4 and TRBJ1-1; no clear D. This CDR3 has 15 residues. V was cut by 6 bases and J by 3 bases, with 17 bases left in between. The CDR3 bases are TGTGCCAGCAGGCTCCGGGGTACACCCTACACTGAAGCTTTCTTT. This gives the protein CASRLRGTPYTEAFF.

This clonotype appeared a few times. The J gene is TRBJ2-5, the V gene TRBV6-5; D uncertain. V lost 7 bases, J lost 7 bases, and 13 bases lay in between. Germline CDR1 reads MNHEY; CDR2 reads SVGAGI. The CDR3 runs 12 residues. The CDR3 region has the DNA TGTGCCAGCAACCACGGCACCGGGACCCAGTACTTC. Residues: CASNHGTGTQYF.

The sample holds many counts of this clonotype. The chain combines TRBV28 with TRBJ2-5; TRBD2 is a possible D gene (6 bases). The CDR3 covers 14 residues. The V gene lost 7 bases and the J gene lost 4 bases, with 16 bases spanning the gap. The germline CDR1 and CDR2 sequences are MDHEN and SYDVKM. CDR3 amino acids: CASTPAGPIETQYF. In nucleotides, the CDR3 is TGTGCCAGCACCCCTGCGGGGCCAATAGAGACCCAGTACTTC.

The chain joins TRBV11-2 to TRBJ1-2, with TRBD1 identical over 7 bases. The V gene end was trimmed by 0 bases and the J gene end by 6 bases; junction bases not matched to a gene: 7. The CDR3 consists of 15 residues. CDR1 is SGHAT, CDR2 FQNNGV, per germline. The CDR3 here is CASSLEGQRKDGYTF. CDR3 DNA: TGTGCCAGCAGCTTAGAGGGACAGCGGAAGGATGGCTACACCTTC.

This chain joins TRBV12-3 or TRBV12-4 and TRBJ1-3; 7 bases agree with TRBD1. This CDR3 is 18 amino acids long. The V and J ends lost 5 bases and 0 bases, in that order; junction bases with no gene match: 13. The CDR3 sequence is CASSPPPDRTYSGNTIYF. The CDR3 bases are TGTGCCAGCAGTCCACCGCCGGACAGGACCTACTCTGGAAACACCATATATTTT.

This chain's CDR3 is CASSQDDSRAGGPETQYF. DNA for the CDR3: TGTGCCAGCAGCCAAGATGATTCCCGCGCGGGGGGGCCGGAGACCCAGTACTTC. The chain uses TRBV3-1 and TRBJ2-5, with 9 bases matching TRBD2. Germline V gives CDR1 LGHDT, CDR2 YNNKEL (reference sequence). V trimming: 0 bases; J trimming: 5 bases; junction bases outside the gene matches: 13. CDR3 length equals 18 residues.

This clonotype was recorded at least ten times. As DNA, the CDR3 is TGTGCCATCAGTGATAACAGGGATAACGAGCAGTACTTC. It specifies CAISDNRDNEQYF. The rearrangement uses TRBV10-3 and TRBJ2-7, with TRBD1 as a possible D gene (6 bases). The CDR3 length is 13 residues. From germline, CDR1 is ENHRY and CDR2 SYGVKD. V was shortened by 3 bases and J by 5 bases, with 11 bases between the two germline ends.

Ten or more counts support this clonotype. The chain employs TRBV5-1 and TRBJ1-1; TRBD1 is a possible D gene (6 bases). The length of the CDR3 is 14 residues. The V gene's germline CDR1 is SGHRS and CDR2 YFSETQ. V lost 3 bases to trimming and J lost 1 base, with 10 bases between them. The CDR3 sequence: CASSSGQPNTEAFF. The CDR3 DNA sequence: TGCGCCAGCAGCTCGGGACAACCGAACACTGAAGCTTTCTTT.

This clonotype came up many times. The V call is TRBV12-3 or TRBV12-4, the J call TRBJ1-5; D call uncertain. V lost 6 bases and J lost 5, with 11 bases in between. The CDR3 runs to 13 residues. CDR3 in amino acids: CASSVKVDQPQHF. CDR3 DNA sequence: TGTGCCAGCAGCGTTAAGGTGGATCAGCCCCAGCATTTT.

This clonotype has ten or more counts. CDR3: CASSLTGRSPQYF. CDR3 nucleotides: TGTGCCAGCAGCTTAACTGGGAGGTCGCCCCAGTACTTC. The chain is built from TRBV7-2 and TRBJ2-5, with D maybe TRBD2 (6 bases). The germline V gene encodes CDR1 SGHTA and CDR2 FQGNSA. The CDR3 covers 13 residues. Deletions cut 2 bases from V and 9 bases from J, with 13 bases between.

This clonotype showed up many times. The rearrangement joins TRBV6-1 to TRBJ1-2; D unclear. Germline CDR1 reads MNHNS; CDR2 reads SASEGT. This CDR3 is 14 amino acids long. The V end was cut by 1 base, the J end by 3 bases, with 9 bases between. CDR3 protein: CASSEEGRYYGYTF. In nucleotides, the CDR3 is TGTGCCAGCAGTGAAGAGGGCCGGTACTATGGCTACACCTTC.

There are many counts of this clonotype. The chain combines TRBV12-3 or TRBV12-4 with TRBJ1-2; TRBD1 is a possible D gene (6 bases). The V and J ends lost 2 bases and 6 bases respectively, with 16 bases between them. The CDR3 spans 15 residues. The CDR3, as DNA: TGTGCCAGCAGTTTAAGGGGGGCGCTTCAAAATGGCTACACCTTC. Translated: CASSLRGALQNGYTF.

This clonotype appeared many times. V and J are TRBV4-1 and TRBJ2-4, with a tentative D call TRBD2 (5 bases). The CDR3 runs to 13 residues. CDR1 is MGHRA and CDR2 is YSYEKL in the germline V gene. The V gene lost 4 bases and the J gene lost 5 bases, with 9 bases spanning the gap. The CDR3 reads CASSPLGENIQYF. CDR3 DNA sequence: TGCGCCAGCAGCCCCCTCGGGGAAAACATTCAGTACTTC.

This clonotype occurred many times. This chain joins TRBV6-5 and TRBJ1-5; unclear D gene. The CDR3 is 13 residues long. CDR1 and CDR2 from the germline V gene are MNHEY and SVGAGI. Trimming removed 4 bases at V and 6 bases at J, with 10 bases between. Here the CDR3 reads CASSSTRSQPQHF. CDR3 coding DNA: TGTGCCAGCAGTTCAACGAGGAGTCAGCCCCAGCATTTT.

This clonotype was recorded many times. The rearrangement links TRBV12-3 or TRBV12-4 to TRBJ2-3; D is possibly TRBD1 (6 bases). This CDR3 comprises 15 residues. The germline V and J ends were trimmed by 1 base and 3 bases, with 11 bases remaining between them. The CDR3, as DNA: TGTGCCAGCAGTTTAGGGACAGTAGGTACAGATACGCAGTATTTT. Translated, it gives CASSLGTVGTDTQYF.

This clonotype has a count of ten or more. The chain joins TRBV28 to TRBJ1-1; 7 positions agree with TRBD1. V dropped 2 bases and J dropped 2; count of bases not matched to a gene: 11. This CDR3 has 17 residues. The V gene's germline CDR1 is MDHEN and CDR2 SYDVKM. The CDR3 reads CASSLSKVGQTNTEAFF. Here the CDR3 DNA reads TGTGCCAGCAGTTTAAGTAAGGTGGGACAGACAAACACTGAAGCTTTCTTT.

This chain connects TRBV27 to TRBJ1-5, with 10 bases that match TRBD1. With 4 bases clipped from V and 0 bases from J, the junction kept 15 bases outside the gene matches. The CDR3 has 20 amino acids. Germline CDR1 MNHEY, CDR2 SMNVEV (reference sequence). This CDR3 is CASSWRMDRGYLYSNQPQHF. The CDR3 DNA reads TGTGCCAGCAGTTGGCGGATGGACAGGGGGTACCTTTATAGCAATCAGCCCCAGCATTTT.

This clonotype showed up many times. V and J are TRBV9 and TRBJ2-7; TRBD1 agrees at 9 bases. CDR3 length equals 15 residues. With V trimmed by 3 bases and J by 6 bases, 10 bases remained unmatched. Germline-derived CDR1 and CDR2 are SGDLS and YYNGEE. The DNA for the CDR3 is TGTGCCAGCAGCGCCCGGGACAGGGCCATGGGCGAGCAGTACTTC. This gives the protein CASSARDRAMGEQYF.

A few counts support this clonotype. The rearrangement joins TRBV20-1 to TRBJ2-3, with 7 bases aligning to TRBD1. The CDR3 is made up of 14 amino acids. Germline V CDR1 and CDR2: DFQATT, SNEGSKA (reference sequence). The CDR3 DNA is TGCAGCGTCGACAGGGCTGGGTGGACAGATACGCAGTATTTT. The encoded protein is CSVDRAGWTDTQYF.

This clonotype has ten or more counts. The chain carries TRBV27 and TRBJ1-2; D is unresolved. Germline V lookup: CDR1 MNHEY, CDR2 SMNVEV (reference sequence). The V and J ends lost 3 bases and 4 bases respectively, with 12 bases between them. The CDR3 sequence is 14 residues long. The CDR3 sequence: CASSFRRFGYGYTF. The CDR3 region has the DNA TGTGCCAGCAGTTTCCGACGGTTTGGCTATGGCTACACCTTC.

There are many counts of this clonotype. This chain connects TRBV19 to TRBJ1-1; possibly TRBD1 for D (5 bases). Trimming cost V 3 bases and J 4 bases, with 9 bases left between them. Germline CDR1 and CDR2: LNHDA and SQIVND (reference sequence). The length of the CDR3 is 13 residues. Written as DNA, the CDR3 is TGTGCCAGTAGTATGGCCGGGGGCACTGAAGCTTTCTTT. This encodes CASSMAGGTEAFF. Using reference TRBV19 and TRBJ1-1 for the parts outside the CDR3, the full variable domain is DGGITQSPKYLFRKEGQNVTLSCEQNLNHDAMYWYRQDPGQGLRLIYYSQIVNDFQKGDIAEGYSVSREKKESFPLTVTSAQKNPTAFYLCASSMAGGTEAFFGQGTRLTVV.

The table lists this clonotype with a few counts. The rearrangement links TRBV7-9 to TRBJ1-2, with unresolved D. V shed 1 base and J shed 4 bases, with 13 bases lying between them. Germline CDR1 reads SEHNR; CDR2 reads FQNEAQ (reference sequence). The CDR3 contains 15 residues. The CDR3 coding sequence is TGTGCCAGCAGCTTAGGAGTGAGGTCGGCCTATGGCTACACCTTC. The encoded protein is CASSLGVRSAYGYTF.

This clonotype was detected a few times. A read error may be the cause here, since a much bigger clone is one base away. The rearrangement joins TRBV30 to TRBJ2-5; D not certain. Germline loops: CDR1 GTSNPN, CDR2 SVGIG (reference sequence). V was shortened by 3 bases and J by 4 bases, with 12 bases between the two germline ends. The CDR3 sequence is 13 residues long. The CDR3 sequence is CAWSSDHGETQYF. Written as DNA, the CDR3 is TGTGCCTGGAGCTCCGACCATGGAGAGACCCAGTACTTC.

This clonotype appeared a few times. The chain employs TRBV3-2 and TRBJ1-2; the D call of TRBD1 is as the table states it, not checked on the DNA. TRBV3-2 is a listed pseudogene. This CDR3 contains 17 residues. CDR3 sequence: CASSPSGTAKIYDGYTF. For the CDR3, the DNA is TGTGCCAGCAGCCCCTCCGGGACCGCAAAGATTTACGATGGCTACACCTTC.

For the CDR3, the DNA is TGTGCCATCCACGGGACAGGGGTTCTCGGTCAGCCCCAGCATTTT. Its translation is CAIHGTGVLGQPQHF. The chain has TRBV10-3 and TRBJ1-5; the match to TRBD1 covers 10 bases. The CDR3 runs to 15 residues. In germline, CDR1 is ENHRY, CDR2 SYGVKD. The trim removed 8 bases at V and 6 bases at J, leaving 10 bases unmatched.

This clonotype was found a few times. V and J are TRBV27 and TRBJ2-2; D may correspond to TRBD1 or TRBD2 (6 bases each). Trimming took 10 bases from V and 4 from J, leaving 19 bases between them. The CDR3 spans 15 residues. The germline V gene has CDR1 MNHEY and CDR2 SMNVEV (reference sequence). The CDR3 bases are TGTGCCACCCGTCTGAGAGGGGGAGGCACCGGGGAGCTGTTTTTT. Its protein is CATRLRGGGTGELFF.

The chain is built from TRBV6-2 or TRBV6-3 and TRBJ1-1; D not certain. The CDR3 totals 13 residues. Trimming removed 2 bases at V and 4 bases at J, with 8 bases between. CDR1 MNHEY and CDR2 SVGEGT come from the germline V gene. CDR3 sequence: CASSYRAGTEAFF. In nucleotides, the CDR3 is TGTGCCAGCAGTTACCGTGCAGGCACTGAAGCTTTCTTT.

This clonotype was found many times. This chain links TRBV12-3 or TRBV12-4 with TRBJ2-4; tentatively, D is TRBD2 (5 bases). The CDR3 is 16 residues long. V lost 3 bases and J 0 bases, leaving 12 bases between the germline ends. The CDR3 region is CASSFDPDLAKNIQYF. CDR3 coding DNA: TGTGCCAGCAGTTTCGATCCGGACTTAGCCAAAAACATTCAGTACTTC.

This clonotype showed up just a few times. The chain carries TRBV6-5 and TRBJ2-7; tentatively, D is TRBD1 (6 bases). The CDR3 length is 15 residues. Trimming stripped 0 bases from V and 4 bases from J, with 13 bases between. Germline V gene lookup returns CDR1 MNHEY and CDR2 SVGAGI. CDR3 sequence: CASSYSREQGYEQYF. As DNA, the CDR3 is TGTGCCAGCAGTTACTCGAGAGAACAGGGTTACGAGCAGTACTTC.

This clonotype has a count of ten or more. The chain is built from TRBV20-1 and TRBJ2-5, with 9 positions matching TRBD1. V dropped 6 bases and J dropped 4; count of bases not matched to a gene: 3. CDR3 size: 12 residues. CDR1 and CDR2 from the germline V gene are DFQATT and SNEGSKA (reference sequence). CDR3 coding DNA: TGCAGTGCCCGACAGGGGGGAGAGACCCAGTACTTC. Residues: CSARQGGETQYF.